Included here is one TCR beta chain sequence, with context. PCR primers comprised 60 Vbeta and 13 Jbeta primers. Some clones are missing from TCRdb's copy, which holds only in-frame ones; the method was immunoSEQ multiplex PCR. This sample's clone table lists 150,000 to 200,000 clones. CDR1 MNHNS and CDR2 SASEGT come from the germline V gene. This CDR3 has 14 amino acids. Trimming pared 7 bases from V and 5 bases from J, leaving 15 bases between. The data were obtained in a study of cytomegalovirus exposure and HLA in healthy donors. The gene calls are TRBV6-1 and TRBJ2-4; D is possibly TRBD1 (6 bases). Specimen: PBMCs. This TCR came from a boy aged 5 to 17 in good health and CMV-seronegative. The DNA for the CDR3 is TGTGCCAGCACCCTCGTCAAGGGGGAAAACATTCAGTACTTC. Translating gives CASTLVKGENIQYF.